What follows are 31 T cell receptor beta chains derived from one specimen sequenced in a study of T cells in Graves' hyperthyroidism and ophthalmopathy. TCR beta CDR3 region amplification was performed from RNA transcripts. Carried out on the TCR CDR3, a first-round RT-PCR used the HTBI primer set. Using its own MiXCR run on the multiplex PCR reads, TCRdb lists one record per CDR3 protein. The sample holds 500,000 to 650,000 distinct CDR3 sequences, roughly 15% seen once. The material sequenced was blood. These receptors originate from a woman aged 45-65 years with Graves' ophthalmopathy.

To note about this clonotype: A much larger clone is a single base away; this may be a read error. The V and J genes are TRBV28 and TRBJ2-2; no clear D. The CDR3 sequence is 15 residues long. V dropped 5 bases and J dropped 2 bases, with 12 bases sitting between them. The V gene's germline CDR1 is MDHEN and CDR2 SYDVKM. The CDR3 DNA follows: TGTGCCAGCAGTGATCATTGGGGAAACACCGGGGAGCTGTTTTTT. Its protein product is CASSDHWGNTGELFF.

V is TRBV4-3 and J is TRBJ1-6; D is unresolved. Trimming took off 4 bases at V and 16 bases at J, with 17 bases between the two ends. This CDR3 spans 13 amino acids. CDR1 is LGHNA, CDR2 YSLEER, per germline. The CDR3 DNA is TGCGCCAGCAGCCTTGGATACTCGACCGGGCTCCACTTT. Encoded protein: CASSLGYSTGLHF.

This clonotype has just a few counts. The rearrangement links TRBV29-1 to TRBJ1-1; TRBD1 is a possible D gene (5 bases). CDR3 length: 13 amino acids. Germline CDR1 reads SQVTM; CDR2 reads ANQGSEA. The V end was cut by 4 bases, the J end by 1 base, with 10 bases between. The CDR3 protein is CSVGRQSNTEAFF. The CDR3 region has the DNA TGCAGCGTTGGCCGACAGTCGAACACTGAAGCTTTCTTT.

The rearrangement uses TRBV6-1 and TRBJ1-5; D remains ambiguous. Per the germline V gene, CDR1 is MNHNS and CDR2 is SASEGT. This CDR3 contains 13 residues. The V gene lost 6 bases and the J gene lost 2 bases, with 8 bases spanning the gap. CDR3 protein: CASRKGGNQPQHF. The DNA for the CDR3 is TGTGCCAGCAGGAAGGGTGGCAATCAGCCCCAGCATTTT.

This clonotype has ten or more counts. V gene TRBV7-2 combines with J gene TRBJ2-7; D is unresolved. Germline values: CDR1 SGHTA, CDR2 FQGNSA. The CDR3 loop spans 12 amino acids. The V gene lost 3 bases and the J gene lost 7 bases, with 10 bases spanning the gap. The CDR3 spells CASSFPSPEQYF. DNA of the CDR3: TGTGCCAGCAGCTTCCCGAGCCCGGAGCAGTACTTC. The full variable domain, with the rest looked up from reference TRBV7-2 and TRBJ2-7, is GAGVSQSPSNKVTEKGKDVELRCDPISGHTALYWYRQSLGQGLEFLIYFQGNSAPDKSGLPSDRFSAERTGGSVSTLTIQRTQQEDSAVYLCASSFPSPEQYFGPGTRLTVT.

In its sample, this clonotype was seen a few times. The CDR3 bases are TGCGCCAGCAGCCAAGATAGGACAGTAAACACTGAAGCTTTCTTT. This translates into CASSQDRTVNTEAFF. J is TRBJ1-1 and V is TRBV4-1; possible D gene TRBD1, 6 bases. This CDR3 region has 15 residues. V was cut by 0 bases and J by 2 bases, with 10 bases left in between. Germline V gene lookup returns CDR1 MGHRA and CDR2 YSYEKL.

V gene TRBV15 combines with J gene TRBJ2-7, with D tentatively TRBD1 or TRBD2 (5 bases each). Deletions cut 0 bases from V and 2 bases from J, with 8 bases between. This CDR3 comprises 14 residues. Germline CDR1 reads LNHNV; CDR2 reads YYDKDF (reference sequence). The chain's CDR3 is CATSREQGPYEQYF. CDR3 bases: TGTGCCACCAGCAGAGAGCAGGGACCCTACGAGCAGTACTTC.

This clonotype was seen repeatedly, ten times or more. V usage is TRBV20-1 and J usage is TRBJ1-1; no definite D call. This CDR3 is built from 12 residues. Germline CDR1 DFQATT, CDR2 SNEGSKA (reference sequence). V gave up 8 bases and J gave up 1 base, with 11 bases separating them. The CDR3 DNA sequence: TGCAGTTTAATCAGGCAGAACACTGAAGCTTTCTTT. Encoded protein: CSLIRQNTEAFF.

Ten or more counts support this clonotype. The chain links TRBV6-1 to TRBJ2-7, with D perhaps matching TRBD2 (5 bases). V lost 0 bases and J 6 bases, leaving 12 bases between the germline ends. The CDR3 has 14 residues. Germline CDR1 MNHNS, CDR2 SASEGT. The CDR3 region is CASSEAPRVFEQYF. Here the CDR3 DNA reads TGTGCCAGCAGTGAAGCGCCGAGGGTTTTCGAGCAGTACTTC.

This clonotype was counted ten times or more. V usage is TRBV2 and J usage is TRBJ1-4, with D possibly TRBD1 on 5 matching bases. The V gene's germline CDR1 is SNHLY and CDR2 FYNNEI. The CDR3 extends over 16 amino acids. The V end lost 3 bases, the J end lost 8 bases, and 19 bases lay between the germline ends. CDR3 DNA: TGTGCCAGCAGTGATGGCAACCGGGGACTTTACGAAAAACTGTTTTTT. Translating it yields CASSDGNRGLYEKLFF.

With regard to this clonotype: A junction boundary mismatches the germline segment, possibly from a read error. The CDR3 coding sequence is TGCGCCAGCAGCCCCGGGACTAGCGGCACAGGTACGCAGTATTTT. This encodes CASSPGTSGTGTQYF. The genes are TRBV4-3 and TRBJ2-3; TRBD2 aligns across 11 bases. CDR3 length: 15 amino acids. Per the germline V gene, CDR1 is LGHNA and CDR2 is YSLEER.

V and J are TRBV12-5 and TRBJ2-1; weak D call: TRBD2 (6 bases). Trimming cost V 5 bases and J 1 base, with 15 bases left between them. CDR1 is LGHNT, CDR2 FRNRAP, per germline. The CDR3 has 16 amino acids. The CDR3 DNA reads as TGTGCTAGTGGTCCCTCGGTGAGCGGGTCCTACAATGAGCAGTTCTTC. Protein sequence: CASGPSVSGSYNEQFF.

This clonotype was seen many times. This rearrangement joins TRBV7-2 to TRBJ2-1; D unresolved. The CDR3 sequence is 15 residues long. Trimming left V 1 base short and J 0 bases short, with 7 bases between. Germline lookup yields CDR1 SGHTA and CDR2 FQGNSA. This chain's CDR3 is CASSLGGPSYNEQFF. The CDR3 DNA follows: TGTGCCAGCAGCTTAGGCGGTCCCTCCTACAATGAGCAGTTCTTC.

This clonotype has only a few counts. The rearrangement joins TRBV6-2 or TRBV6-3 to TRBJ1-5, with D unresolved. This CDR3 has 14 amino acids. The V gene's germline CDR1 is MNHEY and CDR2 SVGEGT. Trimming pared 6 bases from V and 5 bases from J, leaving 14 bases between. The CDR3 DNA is TGTGCCAGCAGCACCAGGACGAGTTATCAGCCCCAGCATTTT. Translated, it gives CASSTRTSYQPQHF.

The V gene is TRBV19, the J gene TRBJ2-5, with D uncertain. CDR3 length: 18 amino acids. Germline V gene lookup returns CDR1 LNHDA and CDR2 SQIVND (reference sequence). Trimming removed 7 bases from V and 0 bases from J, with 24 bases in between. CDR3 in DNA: TGTGCCAGTACCCCGGTCGGAGCCAAGATGGGGTACCAAGAGACCCAGTACTTC. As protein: CASTPVGAKMGYQETQYF.

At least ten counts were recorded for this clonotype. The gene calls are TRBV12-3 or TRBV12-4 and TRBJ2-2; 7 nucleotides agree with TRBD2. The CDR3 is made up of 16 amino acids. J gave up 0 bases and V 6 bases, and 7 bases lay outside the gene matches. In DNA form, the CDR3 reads TGTGCCAGCAGGCGTCAACTAGCGCCGAACACCGGGGAGCTGTTTTTT. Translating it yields CASRRQLAPNTGELFF.

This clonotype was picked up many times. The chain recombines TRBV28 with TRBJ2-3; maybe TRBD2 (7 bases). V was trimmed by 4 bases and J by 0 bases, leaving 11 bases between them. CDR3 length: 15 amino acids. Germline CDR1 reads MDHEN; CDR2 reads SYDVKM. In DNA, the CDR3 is TGTGCCAGCAGTTCTGGGGGGGCTAGCACAGATACGCAGTATTTT. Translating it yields CASSSGGASTDTQYF.

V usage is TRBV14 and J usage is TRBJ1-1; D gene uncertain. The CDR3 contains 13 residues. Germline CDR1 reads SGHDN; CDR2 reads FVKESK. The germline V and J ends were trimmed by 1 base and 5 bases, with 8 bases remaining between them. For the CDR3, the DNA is TGTGCCAGCAGCCAAGTTAAGAGGACTGAAGCTTTCTTT. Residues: CASSQVKRTEAFF.

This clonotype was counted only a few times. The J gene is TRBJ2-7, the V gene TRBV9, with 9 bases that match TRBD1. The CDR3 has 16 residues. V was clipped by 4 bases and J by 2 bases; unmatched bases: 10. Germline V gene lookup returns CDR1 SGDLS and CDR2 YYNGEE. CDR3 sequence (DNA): TGTGCCAGCAGCCTCGCTGGGGACAGGGCCACCTACGAGCAGTACTTC. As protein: CASSLAGDRATYEQYF.

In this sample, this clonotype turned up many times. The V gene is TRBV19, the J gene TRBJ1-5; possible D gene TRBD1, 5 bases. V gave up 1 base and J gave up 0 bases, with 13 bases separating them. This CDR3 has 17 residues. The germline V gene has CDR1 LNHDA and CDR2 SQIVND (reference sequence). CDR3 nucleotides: TGTGCCAGTAGTATAGTGGGGCGGAGAAATAGCAATCAGCCCCAGCATTTT. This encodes CASSIVGRRNSNQPQHF.

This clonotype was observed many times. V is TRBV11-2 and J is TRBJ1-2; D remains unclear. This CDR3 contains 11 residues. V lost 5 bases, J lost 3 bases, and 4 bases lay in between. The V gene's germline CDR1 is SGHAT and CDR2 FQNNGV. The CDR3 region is CASSQHYGYTF. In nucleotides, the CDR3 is TGTGCCAGCAGCCAACACTATGGCTACACCTTC.

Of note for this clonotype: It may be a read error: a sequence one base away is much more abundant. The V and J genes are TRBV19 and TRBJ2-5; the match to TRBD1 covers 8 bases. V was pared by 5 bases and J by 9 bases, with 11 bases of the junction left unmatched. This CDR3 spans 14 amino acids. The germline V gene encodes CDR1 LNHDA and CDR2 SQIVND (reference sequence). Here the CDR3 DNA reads TGTGCCAGTAGTCCCCAGGGGGCGCGACGGGCCCAGTACTTC. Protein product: CASSPQGARRAQYF.

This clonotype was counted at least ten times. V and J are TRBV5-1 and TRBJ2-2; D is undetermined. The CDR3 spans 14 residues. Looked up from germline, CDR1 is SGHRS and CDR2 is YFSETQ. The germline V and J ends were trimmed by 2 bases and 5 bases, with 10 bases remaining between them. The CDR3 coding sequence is TGCGCCAGCAGCTTCAACAGTGGAACCGGGGAGCTGTTTTTT. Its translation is CASSFNSGTGELFF.

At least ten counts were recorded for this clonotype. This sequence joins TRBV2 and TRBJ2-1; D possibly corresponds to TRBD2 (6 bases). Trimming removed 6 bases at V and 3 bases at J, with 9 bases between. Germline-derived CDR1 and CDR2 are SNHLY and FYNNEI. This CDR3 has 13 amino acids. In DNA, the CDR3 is TGTGCCAGCAGCACGGGACTCTACAATGAGCAGTTCTTC. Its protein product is CASSTGLYNEQFF.

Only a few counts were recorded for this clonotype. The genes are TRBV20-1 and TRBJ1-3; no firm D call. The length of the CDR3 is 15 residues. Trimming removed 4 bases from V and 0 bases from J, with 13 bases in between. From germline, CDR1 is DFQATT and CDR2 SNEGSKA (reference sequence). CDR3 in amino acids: CSATGSLSSGNTIYF. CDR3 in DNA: TGCAGTGCTACCGGGTCGTTGAGCTCTGGAAACACCATATATTTT.

CDR3 residues: CASSFRDRVNIQYF. CDR3 bases: TGTGCCAGCAGCTTCCGGGACAGGGTAAACATTCAGTACTTC. J is TRBJ2-4 and V is TRBV7-9; 9 nucleotides line up with TRBD1. From germline, CDR1 is SEHNR and CDR2 FQNEAQ (reference sequence). Trimming took 3 bases from V and 6 from J; bases not matched to a gene: 3. There are 14 residues in the CDR3.

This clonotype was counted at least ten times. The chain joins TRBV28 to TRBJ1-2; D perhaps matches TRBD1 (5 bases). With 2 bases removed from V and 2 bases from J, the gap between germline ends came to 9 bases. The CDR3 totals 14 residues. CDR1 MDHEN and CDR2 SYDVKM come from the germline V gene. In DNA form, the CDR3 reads TGTGCCAGCAGTTTAACAGGCGCGAACTATGGCTACACCTTC. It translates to CASSLTGANYGYTF.

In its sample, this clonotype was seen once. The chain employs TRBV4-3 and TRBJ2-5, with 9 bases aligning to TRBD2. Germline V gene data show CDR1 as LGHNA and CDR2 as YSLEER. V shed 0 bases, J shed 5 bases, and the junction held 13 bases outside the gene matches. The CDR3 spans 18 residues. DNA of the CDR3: TGCGCCAGCAGCCAAGATCAGCTCGCGGGAGGGGCGGGGGAGACCCAGTACTTC. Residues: CASSQDQLAGGAGETQYF.

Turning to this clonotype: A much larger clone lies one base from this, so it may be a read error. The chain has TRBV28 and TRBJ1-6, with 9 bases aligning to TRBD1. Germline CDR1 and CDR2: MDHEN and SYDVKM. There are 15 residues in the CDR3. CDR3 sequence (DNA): TGTACCAGCAGGGGGACAGGGAGGTCTAATTCACCCCTCCACTTT. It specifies CTSRGTGRSNSPLHF.

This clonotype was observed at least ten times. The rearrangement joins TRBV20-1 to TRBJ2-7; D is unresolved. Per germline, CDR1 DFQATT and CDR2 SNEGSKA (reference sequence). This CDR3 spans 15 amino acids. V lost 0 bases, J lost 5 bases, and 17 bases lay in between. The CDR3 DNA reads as TGCAGTGCTAGAGATAGACTCCCTAAGGCCCACGAGCAGTACTTC. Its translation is CSARDRLPKAHEQYF.

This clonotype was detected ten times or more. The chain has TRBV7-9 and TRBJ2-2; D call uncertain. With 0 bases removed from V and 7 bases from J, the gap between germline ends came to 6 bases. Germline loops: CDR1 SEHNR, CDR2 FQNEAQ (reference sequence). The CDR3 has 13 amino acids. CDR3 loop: CASSLATRGELFF. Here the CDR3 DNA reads TGTGCCAGCAGCTTAGCGACACGCGGGGAGCTGTTTTTT.